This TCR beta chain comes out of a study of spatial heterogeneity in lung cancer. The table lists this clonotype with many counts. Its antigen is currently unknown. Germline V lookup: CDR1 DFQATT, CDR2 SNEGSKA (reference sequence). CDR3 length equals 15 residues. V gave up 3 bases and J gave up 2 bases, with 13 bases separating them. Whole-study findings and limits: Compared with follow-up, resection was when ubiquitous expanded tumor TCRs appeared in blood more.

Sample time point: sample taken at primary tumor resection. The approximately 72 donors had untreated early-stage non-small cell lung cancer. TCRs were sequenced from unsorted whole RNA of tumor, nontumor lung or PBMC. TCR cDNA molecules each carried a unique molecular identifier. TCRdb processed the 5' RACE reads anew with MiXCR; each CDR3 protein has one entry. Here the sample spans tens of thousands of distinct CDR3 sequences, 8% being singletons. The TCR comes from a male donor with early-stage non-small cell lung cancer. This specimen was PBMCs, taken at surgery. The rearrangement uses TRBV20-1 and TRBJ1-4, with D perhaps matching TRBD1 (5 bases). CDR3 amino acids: CSASEGPGTNEKLFF. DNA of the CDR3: TGCAGTGCTAGTGAAGGGCCAGGGACTAATGAAAAACTGTTTTTT.